This TCR beta chain derives from a study of cytomegalovirus exposure and HLA in healthy donors. Germline loops: CDR1 SGHRS, CDR2 YFSETQ. The CDR3 extends over 15 amino acids. The germline V and J ends were trimmed by 0 bases and 2 bases, with 11 bases remaining between them. Researchers ran the PCR with 60 Vbeta and 13 Jbeta primers. The protocol was immunoSEQ multiplex PCR, while the TCRdb copy is restricted to in-frame clones and leaves out a portion. The sample lists 130,000 or so clones; more than 65% were seen once. This TCR was sampled from a man aged 18 to 30 in good health and CMV-seropositive. The chain combines TRBV5-1 with TRBJ1-2; D is perhaps TRBD1 (5 bases). The sequenced sample consisted of PBMCs. The CDR3 DNA sequence: TGCGCCAGCAGCTTGGACTTGACAGCAAACTATGGCTACACCTTC. Its protein product is CASSLDLTANYGYTF.